Here is one T cell receptor beta chain with its context. The data were taken from a study of beta chain features in type 1 diabetes. Expressed TCRB transcripts got sequenced, as all isolated RNA was reverse transcribed. The protocol was immunoSEQ multiplex PCR, while the TCRdb copy is restricted to in-frame clones and leaves out a portion. This sample has about 410,000 clones, with approximately 15% found just once. Material: naive CD4+ T cells from blood. The TCR comes from a man aged 25-45 years in good health.

CDR3 nucleotide sequence: TGCGCCAGCAGCCCACGCTCGTCAGGCGAGCAGTACTTC. This codes for CASSPRSSGEQYF. The genes are TRBV4-1 and TRBJ2-7, with unresolved D. Per germline, CDR1 MGHRA and CDR2 YSYEKL. The CDR3 runs 13 residues. V was cut by 4 bases and J by 6 bases, with 13 bases left in between.